The next 20 T cell receptor beta chains were all read from a single sample in a study of blood T cell repertoires in COVID-19. Here immunoSEQ multiplex PCR was the method, and the copy in TCRdb shows in-frame clones only, minus some. This repertoire shows fewer than 200,000 clones, around four fifths found once; its top ten account for approximately 2%. The sequencing sample was made of peripheral blood. All receptors derive from a woman older than 75 with acute or convalescent COVID-19.

J is TRBJ2-7 and V is TRBV2; no definite D call. The CDR3 has 13 amino acids. Germline assignment: CDR1 SNHLY and CDR2 FYNNEI. Trimming took 5 bases from V and 1 from J, leaving 9 bases between them. The CDR3 nucleotides read TGTGCCAGCAGTAACCCCCTATCCTACGAGCAGTACTTC. Protein product: CASSNPLSYEQYF. Using reference TRBV2 and TRBJ2-7 for the parts outside the CDR3, the full variable domain is EPEVTQTPSHQVTQMGQEVILRCVPISNHLYFYWYRQILGQKVEFLVSFYNNEISEKSEIFDDQFSVERPDGSNFTLKIRSTKLEDSAMYFCASSNPLSYEQYFGPGTRLTVT.

V is TRBV6-5 and J is TRBJ2-5, with D maybe TRBD1 (7 bases). V lost 5 bases, J lost 7 bases, and 14 bases lay in between. Germline CDR1 is MNHEY and CDR2 is SVGAGI. The length of the CDR3 is 13 residues. DNA of the CDR3: TGTGCCAGCAGTAAGGGGGCGGGATGGACCCAGTACTTC. Its protein product is CASSKGAGWTQYF.

The CDR3 nucleotides read TGTGCCAGTAGTAGGTCTATGAACACTGAAGCTTTCTTT. It specifies CASSRSMNTEAFF. V is TRBV19 and J is TRBJ1-1; D gene uncertain. Trimming took off 4 bases at V and 0 bases at J, with 6 bases between the two ends. The CDR3 loop spans 13 amino acids. The germline gives CDR1 LNHDA, CDR2 SQIVND (reference sequence).

The chain combines TRBV7-9 with TRBJ2-1; tentatively, D is TRBD2 (5 bases). Per germline, CDR1 SEHNR and CDR2 FQNEAQ (reference sequence). V was clipped by 2 bases and J by 7 bases, with 6 bases between them. This CDR3 is built from 12 residues. The CDR3: CASSLSGNEQFF. The CDR3 DNA reads as TGTGCCAGCAGCTTATCGGGGAATGAGCAGTTCTTC.

The J gene is TRBJ2-7, the V gene TRBV19, with 8 bases that match TRBD1. Per germline, CDR1 LNHDA and CDR2 SQIVND (reference sequence). J gave up 7 bases and V 5 bases, and 7 bases lay outside the gene matches. The CDR3 sequence is 13 residues long. CDR3 sequence reads: CASSVQGAGEQYF. The CDR3 bases are TGTGCCAGTAGTGTCCAGGGGGCGGGGGAGCAGTACTTC.

The chain links TRBV19 to TRBJ1-4, with 9 bases matching TRBD1. Unmatched junction bases numbered 8, after V lost 1 base and J lost 5 bases. The CDR3 loop spans 17 amino acids. Germline assignment: CDR1 LNHDA and CDR2 SQIVND (reference sequence). DNA for the CDR3: TGTGCCAGTAGTATAGCCACTGCCGGGACAGGGAATGAAAAACTGTTTTTT. Amino acids: CASSIATAGTGNEKLFF. The entire variable domain, with the rest obtained from reference TRBV19 and TRBJ1-4, is as follows: DGGITQSPKYLFRKEGQNVTLSCEQNLNHDAMYWYRQDPGQGLRLIYYSQIVNDFQKGDIAEGYSVSREKKESFPLTVTSAQKNPTAFYLCASSIATAGTGNEKLFFGSGTQLSVL.

CDR3 protein: CASSPRVLGTDTQYF. Here the CDR3 DNA reads TGTGCCAGCAGCCCCAGGGTGCTTGGCACAGATACGCAGTATTTT. V is TRBV7-9 and J is TRBJ2-3; a possible D gene is TRBD1 (5 bases). The CDR3 runs to 15 residues. Trimming took off 5 bases at V and 1 base at J, with 13 bases between the two ends. Looked up from germline, CDR1 is SEHNR and CDR2 is FQNEAQ (reference sequence).

The chain links TRBV7-2 to TRBJ2-7, with 8 bases matching TRBD2. The trim removed 7 bases at V and 6 bases at J, leaving 5 bases unmatched. Germline V gene data show CDR1 as SGHTA and CDR2 as FQGNSA. The CDR3 runs to 12 residues. The CDR3 protein is CASTLGGVEQYF. The CDR3 DNA reads TGTGCCAGCACCCTCGGGGGGGTCGAGCAGTACTTC.

The table lists this clone with a few counts. This chain links TRBV19 with TRBJ1-4; D gene unclear. V lost 3 bases and J lost 5, with 10 bases in between. Germline lookup yields CDR1 LNHDA and CDR2 SQIVND (reference sequence). The CDR3 is 14 residues long. CDR3 sequence reads: CASSMGLRNEKLFF. The DNA of the CDR3 is TGTGCCAGTAGTATGGGCCTCCGGAATGAAAAACTGTTTTTT.

The chain employs TRBV7-2 and TRBJ1-4; no clear D. Germline assignment: CDR1 SGHTA and CDR2 FQGNSA. Trimming removed 5 bases at V and 7 bases at J, with 14 bases between. The CDR3 has 14 amino acids. CDR3 protein: CASSPLMGAEKLFF. DNA of the CDR3: TGTGCCAGCAGCCCTCTGATGGGCGCTGAAAAACTGTTTTTT.

The V and J genes are TRBV19 and TRBJ1-4; maybe TRBD1 (5 bases). The CDR3 length is 16 residues. Trimming cost V 6 bases and J 1 base, with 15 bases left between them. Per germline, CDR1 LNHDA and CDR2 SQIVND (reference sequence). CDR3 sequence reads: CASRPQGDETNEKLFF. The CDR3 DNA is TGTGCCAGTAGACCTCAGGGCGACGAAACTAATGAAAAACTGTTTTTT.

This clone showed up just a few times. The rearrangement joins TRBV6-5 to TRBJ2-5; D is unclear. CDR3 length: 13 amino acids. Per the germline V gene, CDR1 is MNHEY and CDR2 is SVGAGI. V lost 7 bases and J 2 bases, leaving 11 bases between the germline ends. The CDR3 region has the DNA TGTGCCAGCAAGTGGCTGGCTCAAGAGACCCAGTACTTC. This gives the protein CASKWLAQETQYF.

V gene TRBV9 combines with J gene TRBJ2-5; D uncertain. The CDR3 consists of 16 residues. V dropped 0 bases and J dropped 1 base, with 13 bases sitting between them. The V gene's germline CDR1 is SGDLS and CDR2 YYNGEE. This CDR3 reads CASSVGSTGSQETQYF. CDR3 nucleotide sequence: TGTGCCAGCAGCGTAGGATCGACGGGTTCCCAAGAGACCCAGTACTTC.

Notes on this clone: An end of the junction differs from the germline gene, which may be a read error. CDR3 in DNA: TGTGCCAGCAGCTTAAGCCGGGACAGGGGGCCTAGCGGATCCTATGAGCAGTACTTC. As protein: CASSLSRDRGPSGSYEQYF. The J gene is TRBJ2-7, the V gene TRBV7-2; 12 bases agree with TRBD1. Germline CDR1 is SGHTA and CDR2 is FQGNSA. This CDR3 is built from 19 residues.

The chain combines TRBV7-9 with TRBJ1-1; D possibly corresponds to TRBD1 (6 bases). The CDR3 runs 15 residues. Germline V gene sequence: CDR1 SEHNR, CDR2 FQNEAQ (reference sequence). Trimming took 1 base from V and 5 from J, leaving 14 bases between them. CDR3 in DNA: TGTGCCAGCAGCTTAGGCAAGGGGGTAGAAACTGAAGCTTTCTTT. This translates into CASSLGKGVETEAFF.

The chain recombines TRBV7-2 with TRBJ2-5; a weak D match, TRBD1 (6 bases). The CDR3 spans 13 residues. Germline V gene sequence: CDR1 SGHTA, CDR2 FQGNSA. The V end lost 2 bases, the J end lost 5 bases, and 9 bases lay between the germline ends. In nucleotides, the CDR3 is TGTGCCAGCAGCTTACAGGGGTTGGAGACCCAGTACTTC. This gives the protein CASSLQGLETQYF. Combining the CDR3 with reference TRBV7-2 and TRBJ2-5 gives the whole variable domain GAGVSQSPSNKVTEKGKDVELRCDPISGHTALYWYRQSLGQGLEFLIYFQGNSAPDKSGLPSDRFSAERTGGSVSTLTIQRTQQEDSAVYLCASSLQGLETQYFGPGTRLLVL.

This sequence joins TRBV19 and TRBJ1-5; tentative D call: TRBD1 (5 bases). V lost 4 bases and J lost 6, with 10 bases in between. The CDR3 loop spans 13 amino acids. Looked up from germline, CDR1 is LNHDA and CDR2 is SQIVND (reference sequence). The CDR3 bases are TGTGCCAGTAGTAAAGGGGATCGTCAGCCCCAGCATTTT. Its protein is CASSKGDRQPQHF.

The chain joins TRBV18 to TRBJ1-1, with D perhaps TRBD1 (6 bases). CDR3 length: 17 residues. The germline V gene has CDR1 KGHSH and CDR2 LQKENI. Trimming took off 3 bases at V and 5 bases at J, with 22 bases between the two ends. CDR3 nucleotides: TGTGCCAGCTCACCCAAAGGGGGGGGCCTCGAGAGAACTGAAGCTTTCTTT. Its protein is CASSPKGGGLERTEAFF.

This clone was counted between two and nine times. In DNA, the CDR3 is TGTGCCAGCAGTACCGGGGATTGGGAGACCCAGTACTTC. Translated: CASSTGDWETQYF. The chain is built from TRBV11-2 and TRBJ2-5; possibly TRBD2 for D (5 bases). CDR3 length: 13 amino acids. V was clipped by 6 bases and J by 5 bases, with 13 bases between them. Germline CDR1 is SGHAT and CDR2 is FQNNGV. Filled out from reference TRBV11-2 and TRBJ2-5, the complete variable domain reads EAGVAQSPRYKIIEKRQSVAFWCNPISGHATLYWYQQILGQGPKLLIQFQNNGVVDDSQLPKDRFSAERLKGVDSTLKIQPAKLEDSAVYLCASSTGDWETQYFGPGTRLLVL.

This clone was found a few times. The rearrangement joins TRBV29-1 to TRBJ2-2; the D gene is possibly TRBD1 (6 bases). Germline CDR1 reads SQVTM; CDR2 reads ANQGSEA. V lost 6 bases and J 6 bases, leaving 14 bases between the germline ends. This CDR3 has 13 residues. CDR3 loop: CSVREQGAGELFF. The CDR3 DNA is TGCAGCGTAAGAGAACAGGGTGCCGGGGAGCTGTTTTTT.